The 23 T cell receptor beta chains below come from one sample, sequenced in a study of T cells after posttransplantation cyclophosphamide. Clones were sequenced by immunoSEQ multiplex PCR, and TCRdb holds only the in-frame ones, with some missing. The sample consists of around 3,000 clones, about 66% of them appearing once. The sample taken for sequencing was memory CD8+ T cells sorted from blood. The origin of the receptors is a woman aged 25 to 39 in good health and a related stem cell transplant donor.

The chain has TRBV6-5 and TRBJ2-7, with D uncertain. Germline assignment: CDR1 MNHEY and CDR2 SVGAGI. This CDR3 has 14 residues. V was shortened by 0 bases and J by 2 bases, with 8 bases between the two germline ends. In DNA, the CDR3 is TGTGCCAGCAGTTACTCGAGCCTACCCTACGAGCAGTACTTC. Amino acid sequence: CASSYSSLPYEQYF.

The chain uses TRBV7-2 and TRBJ2-3; 11 positions match TRBD2. The ends lost 4 bases at V and 1 base at J; junction bases unmatched: 7. Germline lookup yields CDR1 SGHTA and CDR2 FQGNSA. This CDR3 comprises 17 residues. DNA of the CDR3: TGTGCCAGCAGCTCAAAACCGGGACTAGCGGGCACAGATACGCAGTATTTT. It specifies CASSSKPGLAGTDTQYF.

The DNA for the CDR3 is TGTGCCACCAGCCATCCCCAGTCGGGGTACAATGAGCAGTTCTTC. Translation gives CATSHPQSGYNEQFF. The chain employs TRBV15 and TRBJ2-1, with a weak D call TRBD2 (5 bases). CDR3 length equals 15 residues. Trimming stripped 5 bases from V and 4 bases from J, with 15 bases between. The germline gives CDR1 LNHNV, CDR2 YYDKDF (reference sequence).

V is TRBV5-5 and J is TRBJ1-2; 10 nucleotides line up with TRBD1. This CDR3 is 16 amino acids long. Germline values: CDR1 SGHKS, CDR2 YYEKEE (reference sequence). Germline trimming cut 2 bases from V and 2 bases from J; bases unmatched to any gene: 6. CDR3 protein: CASSFLPGQGNYGYTF. CDR3 DNA sequence: TGTGCCAGCAGCTTTTTACCGGGACAGGGGAACTATGGCTACACCTTC.

This clone was recorded a few times. This chain uses TRBV7-8 with TRBJ2-3; perhaps TRBD2 as D (6 bases). The CDR3 totals 15 residues. CDR1 SGHVS and CDR2 FQNEAQ come from the germline V gene. Trimming left V 5 bases short and J 6 bases short, with 18 bases between. The CDR3: CASSPPTGERDTQYF. The CDR3 bases are TGTGCCAGCAGCCCACCGACGGGGGAGAGGGATACGCAGTATTTT.

The J gene is TRBJ1-5, the V gene TRBV28, with no clear D. Trimming took off 4 bases at V and 0 bases at J, with 10 bases between the two ends. The CDR3 covers 15 residues. The germline gives CDR1 MDHEN, CDR2 SYDVKM. The CDR3 loop reads CASSWALGSNQPQHF. CDR3 DNA: TGTGCCAGCAGTTGGGCCCTTGGTAGCAATCAGCCCCAGCATTTT.

The chain is built from TRBV7-6 and TRBJ2-1; a possible D gene is TRBD1 (6 bases). Trimming left V 3 bases short and J 5 bases short, with 14 bases between. The CDR3 contains 15 residues. Germline assignment: CDR1 SGHVS and CDR2 FNYEAQ. The CDR3 loop is CASSFGTHWDNEQFF. The CDR3 nucleotides read TGTGCCAGCAGCTTCGGGACACACTGGGACAATGAGCAGTTCTTC.

The rearrangement links TRBV6-1 to TRBJ1-5, with no clear D. Trimming shortened V by 4 bases and J by 2 bases, and 15 bases separated the two germline ends. CDR3 size: 16 residues. The germline V gene encodes CDR1 MNHNS and CDR2 SASEGT. This chain's CDR3 is CASSVWGGKGNQPQHF. The CDR3 DNA sequence: TGTGCCAGCAGTGTATGGGGAGGGAAGGGCAATCAGCCCCAGCATTTT.

The gene calls are TRBV7-3 and TRBJ2-3; D not resolved. With 5 bases removed from V and 0 bases from J, the gap between germline ends came to 9 bases. This CDR3 spans 14 amino acids. The germline V gene has CDR1 SGHTA and CDR2 FQGTGA. DNA for the CDR3: TGTGCCAGCAGCCCCTCTTCTAGCACAGATACGCAGTATTTT. Protein sequence: CASSPSSSTDTQYF. The full variable domain, in which reference TRBV7-3 and TRBJ2-3 provide the parts outside the CDR3, is GAGVSQTPSNKVTEKGKYVELRCDPISGHTALYWYRQSLGQGPEFLIYFQGTGAADDSGLPNDRFFAVRPEGSVSTLKIQRTERGDSAVYLCASSPSSSTDTQYFGPGTRLTVL.

The genes are TRBV2 and TRBJ1-4, with D possibly TRBD1 on 6 matching bases. Germline CDR1 SNHLY, CDR2 FYNNEI. V shed 2 bases and J shed 8 bases, with 12 bases lying between them. The CDR3 is 14 residues long. CDR3 in amino acids: CASSENREGEKLFF. Here the CDR3 DNA reads TGTGCCAGCAGTGAAAACAGGGAAGGGGAAAAACTGTTTTTT.

This clone has only a few counts. This chain joins TRBV6-4 and TRBJ1-1, with unresolved D. The CDR3 spans 14 residues. Germline values: CDR1 MRHNA, CDR2 SNTAGT. With 4 bases removed from V and 0 bases from J, the gap between germline ends came to 9 bases. CDR3 residues: CASSGGEMNTEAFF. Here the CDR3 DNA reads TGTGCCAGCAGTGGTGGGGAGATGAACACTGAAGCTTTCTTT.

This chain uses TRBV6-6 with TRBJ1-1, with D perhaps matching TRBD1 (5 bases). Germline loops: CDR1 MNHNY, CDR2 SVGAGI (reference sequence). The V end was cut by 6 bases, the J end by 1 base, with 6 bases between. The CDR3 has 12 amino acids. CDR3 nucleotide sequence: TGTGCCAGCAGAGACAGGAACACTGAAGCTTTCTTT. Its protein product is CASRDRNTEAFF.

The rearrangement uses TRBV4-2 and TRBJ1-5; TRBD1 matches 7 bases. The germline CDR1 and CDR2 sequences are LGHNA and YNFKEQ. CDR3 length equals 16 residues. J gave up 15 bases and V 0 bases, and 17 bases lay outside the gene matches. The CDR3 DNA is TGTGCCAGCAGCCAAGATCTCGGACAGGCCTTCTCTCCCTTGCATTTT. Its protein is CASSQDLGQAFSPLHF.

This clone is labeled as medium-sized. CDR3 in amino acids: CASSEAGAAMNTEAFF. The CDR3 bases are TGTGCCAGCAGTGAAGCCGGAGCAGCCATGAACACTGAAGCTTTCTTT. This sequence joins TRBV2 and TRBJ1-1; D is unresolved. V was clipped by 0 bases and J by 0 bases, with 11 bases between them. CDR3 length equals 16 residues. Germline assignment: CDR1 SNHLY and CDR2 FYNNEI.

The V call is TRBV4-1, the J call TRBJ2-1; maybe TRBD2 (5 bases). Trimming pared 5 bases from V and 6 bases from J, leaving 11 bases between. Per the germline V gene, CDR1 is MGHRA and CDR2 is YSYEKL. The CDR3 consists of 13 residues. The chain's CDR3 is CASSDRRVNEQFF. DNA for the CDR3: TGCGCCAGCAGCGACCGGCGGGTCAATGAGCAGTTCTTC.

Turning to this clone: This same CDR3 is encoded by further DNA sequences in the sample. The rearrangement uses TRBV5-1 and TRBJ2-3, with TRBD2 matching over 9 bases. The CDR3 is 15 residues long. V was clipped by 3 bases and J by 11 bases; unmatched bases: 13. Germline lookup yields CDR1 SGHRS and CDR2 YFSETQ. CDR3 sequence reads: CASSSTDTSGPQQYF. In DNA form, the CDR3 reads TGCGCCAGCAGCTCCACCGACACTAGCGGGCCTCAGCAGTATTTT.

As to this clone: Other DNA sequences of this sample code for an identical CDR3. The V call is TRBV9, the J call TRBJ1-1, with 7 bases aligning to TRBD1. The CDR3 contains 13 residues. Germline values: CDR1 SGDLS, CDR2 YYNGEE. V dropped 2 bases and J dropped 4; count of bases not matched to a gene: 2. In DNA form, the CDR3 reads TGTGCCAGCAGCGTCTCAGGGGGCACTGAAGCTTTCTTT. Amino acid sequence: CASSVSGGTEAFF.

The genes are TRBV5-1 and TRBJ2-4; the D gene is possibly TRBD2 (5 bases). The CDR3 extends over 16 amino acids. Germline CDR1 is SGHRS and CDR2 is YFSETQ. The V end was cut by 1 base, the J end by 3 bases, with 14 bases between. The CDR3 loop is CASSLSPLGGKNIQYF. DNA for the CDR3: TGCGCCAGCAGCTTGAGTCCACTAGGTGGCAAAAACATTCAGTACTTC.

The rearrangement uses TRBV5-6 and TRBJ2-7; a weak D match, TRBD2 (7 bases). The V end lost 4 bases, the J end lost 2 bases, and 22 bases lay between the germline ends. The CDR3 extends over 17 amino acids. The germline V gene encodes CDR1 SGHDT and CDR2 YYEEEE. The CDR3 reads CASSKLKGGAGAYEQYF. The CDR3, as DNA: TGTGCCAGCAGCAAGTTGAAAGGGGGGGCTGGGGCCTACGAGCAGTACTTC.

The V call is TRBV6-5, the J call TRBJ1-1; D may be TRBD1 (6 bases). V lost 2 bases, J lost 6 bases, and 10 bases lay in between. The CDR3 contains 13 residues. Looked up from germline, CDR1 is MNHEY and CDR2 is SVGAGI. CDR3 residues: CASSYARGPEAFF. The CDR3, as DNA: TGTGCCAGCAGTTACGCCAGGGGACCTGAAGCTTTCTTT.

V usage is TRBV6-1 and J usage is TRBJ2-5; TRBD1 matches at 8 bases. The J call may be in error: the DNA end matches TRBJ2-7 better. Per germline, CDR1 MNHNS and CDR2 SASEGT. This CDR3 is 15 amino acids long. CDR3 sequence (DNA): TGTGCCAGCAGTGAAGGGGAGACAGGGGCCTACGAGCAGTACTTC. The encoded protein is CASSEGETGAYEQYF.

This rearrangement joins TRBV2 to TRBJ2-4, with 7 bases that match TRBD1. The CDR3 extends over 13 amino acids. J was trimmed by 6 bases and V by 7 bases; bases with no gene match: 6. The germline V gene has CDR1 SNHLY and CDR2 FYNNEI. The CDR3 nucleotides are TGTGCCAGCACCGAGGGGGACAGAAACATTCAGTACTTC. The encoded protein is CASTEGDRNIQYF.

The chain employs TRBV4-2 and TRBJ2-3; 8 bases are a match to TRBD2. CDR1 is LGHNA and CDR2 is YNFKEQ in the germline V gene. There are 15 residues in the CDR3. Trimming at V came to 3 bases and at J to 3 bases, leaving 5 bases not matched to a gene. The CDR3 here is CASSQTLAATDTQYF. The CDR3 DNA reads as TGTGCCAGCAGCCAGACACTAGCGGCGACAGATACGCAGTATTTT.